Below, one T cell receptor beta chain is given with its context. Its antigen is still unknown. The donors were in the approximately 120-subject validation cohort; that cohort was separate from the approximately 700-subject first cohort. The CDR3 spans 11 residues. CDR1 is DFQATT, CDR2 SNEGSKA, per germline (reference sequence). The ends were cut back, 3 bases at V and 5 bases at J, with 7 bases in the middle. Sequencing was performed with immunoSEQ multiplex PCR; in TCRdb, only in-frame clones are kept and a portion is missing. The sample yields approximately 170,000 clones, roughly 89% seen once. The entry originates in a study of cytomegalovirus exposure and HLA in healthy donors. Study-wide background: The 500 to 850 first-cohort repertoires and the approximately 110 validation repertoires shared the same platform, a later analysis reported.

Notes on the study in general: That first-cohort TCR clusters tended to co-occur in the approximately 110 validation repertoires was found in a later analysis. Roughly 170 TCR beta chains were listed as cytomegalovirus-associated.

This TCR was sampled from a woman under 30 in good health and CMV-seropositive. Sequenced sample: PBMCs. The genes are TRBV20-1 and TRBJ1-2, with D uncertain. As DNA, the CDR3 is TGCAGTGCTAGTTACGGGTATGGCTACACCTTC. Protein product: CSASYGYGYTF.